This is a list of T cell receptor beta chains from one sample in a study of cytomegalovirus exposure and HLA in healthy donors. The repertoire was sequenced with immunoSEQ multiplex PCR; TCRdb's copy has only in-frame clones and lacks some. In the table there are 200,000 or so clones, roughly 80% of which are singletons. The specimen was PBMCs. The receptors come from a boy under 18 in good health and CMV-seronegative. CDR3s include the opening cysteine and the closing phenylalanine or tryptophan. The D gene is left open where the match is weak. Not all rows give a size; the values are once, few, many and, for expanded clones, a class.

.	TRBV25-1	.	TRBJ2-1	TGTGCCAGTCGCGGCCTTTCCTCCTACAATGAGCAGTTCTTC	CASRGLSSYNEQFF
.	TRBV5-1	TRBD2	TRBJ2-3	TGCGCCAGCAAAAACCCGGGACTAGCGGGAGTAGGTACCTCTCCAGATACGCAGTATTTT	CASKNPGLAGVGTSPDTQYF
.	TRBV6-1	TRBD2	TRBJ2-1	TGTGCCAGCAGGGACCTAGCGGGAGGTCCGGGTGAGCAGTTCTTC	CASRDLAGGPGEQFF
.	TRBV7-2	TRBD1	TRBJ2-3	TGTGCCAGCAGCTTAACCGCCTTGACGACAGGGGGGCAAGATACGCAGTATTTT	CASSLTALTTGGQDTQYF
.	TRBV11-2	.	TRBJ2-2	TGTGCCAGCAGTCAGACTCCGACCGGGGAGCTGTTTTTT	CASSQTPTGELFF
.	TRBV5-4	TRBD2	TRBJ2-1	TGTGCCAGCAGCTTGCGCGGGAGGGACTACAATGAACAGTTCTTC	CASSLRGRDYNEQFF
.	TRBV5-4	TRBD1	TRBJ1-2	TGTGCCAGCAGCTCTGGGACAGGGAACTATGGCTACACCTTC	CASSSGTGNYGYTF
.	TRBV2	.	TRBJ1-2	TGTGCCAGCAGTGAGTCGTGGAGGGGGGGATATGGCTACACCTTC	CASSESWRGGYGYTF
.	TRBV28	.	TRBJ2-6	TGTGCCACCGAGACTGGGGCCAACGTCCTGACTTTC	CATETGANVLTF
.	TRBV4-1	.	TRBJ1-3	TGCGCCAGCAGCCAACCGACTGGGAGAGGAAACACCATATATTTT	CASSQPTGRGNTIYF
.	TRBV28	TRBD1	TRBJ2-7	TGTGCCAGCAGTTTATCGTCAGGGGGTTACGAGCAGTACTTC	CASSLSSGGYEQYF
.	TRBV7-3	TRBD1	TRBJ2-7	TGTGCCAGCAGCTCTACAGGGGGCGAGCAGTACTTC	CASSSTGGEQYF
.	TRBV7-9	TRBD2	TRBJ2-7	TGTGCCAGCAGCTTAGCGTCTAGCGGGAGTGTACGGCAGTACTTC	CASSLASSGSVRQYF
once	TRBV15	TRBD2	TRBJ2-3	TGTGCCACCAGCAGAGATCTGGCTAGCGGAAACACAGATACGCAGTATTTT	CATSRDLASGNTDTQYF
.	TRBV28	.	TRBJ1-1	TGTGCCAGCATTAGTTCTGTCGGAGTATTGAACACTGAAGCTTTCTTT	CASISSVGVLNTEAFF
.	TRBV6-6	.	TRBJ1-1	TGTGCCAGCAGTCGCGTGAACAGGGCGAAGTACACTGAAGCTTTCTTT	CASSRVNRAKYTEAFF
.	TRBV6-5	.	TRBJ2-2	TGTGCCAGCAGTCCCGCAGGGGCGGCCGGGGAGCTGTTTTTT	CASSPAGAAGELFF
.	TRBV14	.	TRBJ2-3	TGTGCCAGCAGCCAAGGTTCCGCGGTGGATACGCAGTATTTT	CASSQGSAVDTQYF
.	TRBV9	.	TRBJ1-5	TGTGCCAGCAGCGTAGGTGGGGGGAATCAGCCCCAGCATTTT	CASSVGGGNQPQHF
.	TRBV10-2	.	TRBJ2-3	TGCGCCAGCAGTCCCGCAGATACGCAGTATTTT	CASSPADTQYF
.	TRBV5-1	TRBD1	TRBJ2-1	TGCGCCAGCAGCTTGGCCGGACAGGGATCCTACAATGAGCAGTTCTTC	CASSLAGQGSYNEQFF
.	TRBV14	.	TRBJ2-7	TGTGCCAGCAGTCGGCAGGGAGGATCCTACGAGCAGTACTTC	CASSRQGGSYEQYF
once	TRBV18	TRBD2	TRBJ2-7	TGTGCCAGCTCACCGACTAGCGGGATGTACGAGCAGTACTTC	CASSPTSGMYEQYF
.	TRBV4-1	TRBD1	TRBJ1-5	TGCGCCAGCAGCCAGGCGCAGGGGGCTAATCAGCCCCAGCATTTT	CASSQAQGANQPQHF
.	TRBV2	TRBD1	TRBJ2-1	TGTGCCAGCAGTGTACCACTGGGGGACAGCCCCTACAATGAGCAGTTCTTC	CASSVPLGDSPYNEQFF
.	TRBV5-1	TRBD1	TRBJ1-2	TGCGCCAGCAGCTACGGGACAGGGAGGTTCTATGGCTACACCTTC	CASSYGTGRFYGYTF